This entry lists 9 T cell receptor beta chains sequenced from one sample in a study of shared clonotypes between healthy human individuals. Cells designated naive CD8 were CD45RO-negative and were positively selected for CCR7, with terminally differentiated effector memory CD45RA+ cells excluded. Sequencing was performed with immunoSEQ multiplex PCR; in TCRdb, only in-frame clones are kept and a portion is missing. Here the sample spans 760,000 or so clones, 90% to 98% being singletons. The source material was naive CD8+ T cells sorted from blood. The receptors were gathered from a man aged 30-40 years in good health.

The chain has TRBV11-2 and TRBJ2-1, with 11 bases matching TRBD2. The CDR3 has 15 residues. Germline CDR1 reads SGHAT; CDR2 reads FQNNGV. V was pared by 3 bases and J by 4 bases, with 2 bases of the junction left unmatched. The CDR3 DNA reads TGTGCCAGCAGCTTGGGGACTAGCGGTTACAATGAGCAGTTCTTC. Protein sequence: CASSLGTSGYNEQFF.

The CDR3, as DNA: TGTGCCAGCAGACGCCGGGGGACTAGCAAGTACGAGCAGTACTTC. Amino acid sequence: CASRRRGTSKYEQYF. The chain links TRBV27 to TRBJ2-7; 9 bases line up with TRBD2. With 6 bases clipped from V and 4 bases from J, the junction kept 10 bases outside the gene matches. The CDR3 is 15 amino acids. The germline CDR1 and CDR2 sequences are MNHEY and SMNVEV (reference sequence).

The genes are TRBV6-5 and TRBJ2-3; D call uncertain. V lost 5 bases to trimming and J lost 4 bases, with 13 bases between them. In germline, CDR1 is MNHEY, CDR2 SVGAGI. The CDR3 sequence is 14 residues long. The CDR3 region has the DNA TGTGCCAGCAGTCTACTAAGTTTCGCAGATACGCAGTATTTT. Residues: CASSLLSFADTQYF.

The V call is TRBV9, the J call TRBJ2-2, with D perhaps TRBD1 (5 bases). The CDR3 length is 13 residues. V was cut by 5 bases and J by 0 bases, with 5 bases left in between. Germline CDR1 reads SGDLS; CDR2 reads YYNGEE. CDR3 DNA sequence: TGTGCCAGCAGAGGGGCGAACACCGGGGAGCTGTTTTTT. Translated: CASRGANTGELFF.

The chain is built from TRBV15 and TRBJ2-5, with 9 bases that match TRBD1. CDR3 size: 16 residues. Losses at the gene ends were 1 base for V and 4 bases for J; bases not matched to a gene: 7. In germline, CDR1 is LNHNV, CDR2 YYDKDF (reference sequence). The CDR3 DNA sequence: TGTGCCACCAGCAGAGCCCGGGACAGGGATTTAGAGACCCAGTACTTC. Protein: CATSRARDRDLETQYF.

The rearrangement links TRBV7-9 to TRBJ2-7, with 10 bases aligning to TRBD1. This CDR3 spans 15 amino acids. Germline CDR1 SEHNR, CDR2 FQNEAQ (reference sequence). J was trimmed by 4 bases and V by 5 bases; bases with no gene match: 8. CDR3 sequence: CASSAVTGGWYEQYF. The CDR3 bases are TGTGCCAGCAGCGCCGTGACAGGGGGCTGGTACGAGCAGTACTTC.

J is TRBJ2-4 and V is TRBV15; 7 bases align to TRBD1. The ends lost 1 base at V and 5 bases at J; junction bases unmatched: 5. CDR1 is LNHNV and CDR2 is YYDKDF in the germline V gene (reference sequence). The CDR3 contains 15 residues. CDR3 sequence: CATSRATGSENIQYF. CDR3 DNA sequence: TGTGCCACCAGCAGAGCGACAGGGTCAGAAAACATTCAGTACTTC. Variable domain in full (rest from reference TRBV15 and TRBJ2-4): DAMVIQNPRYQVTQFGKPVTLSCSQTLNHNVMYWYQQKSSQAPKLLFHYYDKDFNNEADTPDNFQSRRPNTSFCFLDIRSPGLGDTAMYLCATSRATGSENIQYFGAGTRLSVL.

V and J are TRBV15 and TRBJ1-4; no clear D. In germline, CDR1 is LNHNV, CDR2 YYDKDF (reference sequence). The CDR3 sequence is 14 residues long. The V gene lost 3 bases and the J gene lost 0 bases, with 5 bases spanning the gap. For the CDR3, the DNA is TGTGCCACCAGCAGCATCTCAACTAATGAAAAACTGTTTTTT. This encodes CATSSISTNEKLFF.

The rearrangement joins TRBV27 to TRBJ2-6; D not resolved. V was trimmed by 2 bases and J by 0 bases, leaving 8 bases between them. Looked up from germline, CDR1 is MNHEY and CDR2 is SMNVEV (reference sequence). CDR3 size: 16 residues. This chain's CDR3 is CASSLSDNSGANVLTF. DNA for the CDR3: TGTGCCAGCAGTTTAAGCGATAACTCTGGGGCCAACGTCCTGACTTTC.